The T cell receptor beta chain described here comes from a study of T cells after yellow fever vaccination. Study-level information: SMART-Seq v4 Ultra Low Input prepared the low-cell-number fractions.

This clonotype has only a few counts. Its antigen is unidentified. Study-wide results and caveats: On re-exposure, the response was weaker but peaked faster, at day 5 versus 15. Post-booster repertoires again held most primary-vaccination clones (about 96% CD4, roughly 88% CD8). The study noted that FACS-sorted repertoires could contain abundant clonotypes contaminating from the bulk population.

TCRdb reprocessed the 5' RACE reads via MiXCR and lists one record per CDR3 protein. This table holds approximately 170,000 distinct CDR3 sequences, approximately 11% found once. Per germline, CDR1 SGHTA and CDR2 FQGNSA. Trimming took 5 bases from V and 9 from J, leaving 17 bases between them. CDR3 length: 15 residues. J is TRBJ1-6 and V is TRBV7-2; no clear D. This specimen consisted of CD8+ T cells sorted from PBMCs, obtained 15 days after the yellow fever booster vaccination. This sequence was found in a man between 18 and 29 years old who received the YFV17D yellow fever vaccine. CDR3 amino acids: CASSTGLALGSPLHF. The CDR3 nucleotides read TGTGCCAGCAGCACCGGACTGGCCTTGGGTTCACCCCTCCACTTT. The full variable domain, rest sourced from reference TRBV7-2 and TRBJ1-6, is GAGVSQSPSNKVTEKGKDVELRCDPISGHTALYWYRQSLGQGLEFLIYFQGNSAPDKSGLPSDRFSAERTGGSVSTLTIQRTQQEDSAVYLCASSTGLALGSPLHFGNGTRLTVT.